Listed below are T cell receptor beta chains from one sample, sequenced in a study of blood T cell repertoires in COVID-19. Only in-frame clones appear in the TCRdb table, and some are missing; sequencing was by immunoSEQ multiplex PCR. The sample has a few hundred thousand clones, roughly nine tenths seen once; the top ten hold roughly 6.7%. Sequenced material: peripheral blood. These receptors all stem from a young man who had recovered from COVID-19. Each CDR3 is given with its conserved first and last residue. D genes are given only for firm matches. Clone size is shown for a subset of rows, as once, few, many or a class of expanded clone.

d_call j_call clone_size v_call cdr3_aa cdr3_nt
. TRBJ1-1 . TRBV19 CASSTDHRTEAFF TGTGCCAGTAGTACCGACCACAGGACTGAAGCTTTCTTT
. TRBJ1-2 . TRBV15 CATSRDREGYGYTF TGTGCCACCAGCAGAGACAGGGAAGGCTATGGCTACACCTTC
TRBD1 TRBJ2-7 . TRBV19 CATGQGASEQYF TGTGCCACCGGACAGGGGGCCAGCGAGCAGTACTTC
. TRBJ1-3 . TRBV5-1 CASSFGTSGDTIYF TGCGCCAGCAGCTTCGGGACCTCAGGGGACACCATATATTTT
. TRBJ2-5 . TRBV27 CASSLNLQETQYF TGTGCCAGCAGTTTAAACCTACAAGAGACCCAGTACTTC
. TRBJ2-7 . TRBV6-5 CASTSRGREQYF TGTGCCAGCACTAGTCGGGGGAGGGAGCAGTACTTC
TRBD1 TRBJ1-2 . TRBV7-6 CASSLRTGGNYGYTF TGTGCCAGCAGCCTCCGGACAGGAGGCAACTATGGCTACACCTTC
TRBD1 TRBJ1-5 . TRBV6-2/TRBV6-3 CASSYIGQGNQPQHF TGTGCCAGCAGTTACATCGGACAGGGTAATCAGCCCCAGCATTTT
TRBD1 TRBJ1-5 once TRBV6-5 CASGFPTGVDQPQHF TGTGCCAGCGGGTTTCCGACAGGGGTCGACCAGCCCCAGCATTTT
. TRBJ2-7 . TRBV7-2 CASSLSRSYEQYF TGTGCCAGCAGCTTATCTCGGTCCTACGAGCAGTACTTC
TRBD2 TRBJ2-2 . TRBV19 CASSPGLAGLAGVTGELFF TGTGCCAGTAGTCCGGGACTAGCGGGCCTCGCCGGGGTCACCGGGGAGCTGTTTTTT
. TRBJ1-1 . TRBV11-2 CASSPQGNSGTNTEAFF TGTGCCAGCAGCCCACAGGGTAACTCGGGGACGAACACTGAAGCTTTCTTT
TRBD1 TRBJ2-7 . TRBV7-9 CASSLQQGGSSYEQYF TGTGCCAGCAGCTTACAACAGGGGGGTAGCTCCTACGAGCAGTACTTC
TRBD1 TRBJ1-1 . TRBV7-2 CASRRQGARTEAFF TGTGCCAGCAGAAGACAGGGGGCGCGGACTGAAGCTTTCTTT
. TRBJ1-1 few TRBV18 CAGSTGNTEAFF TGTGCCGGCTCGACGGGGAACACTGAAGCTTTCTTT
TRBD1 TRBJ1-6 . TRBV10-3 CAIKGQGDSPLHF TGTGCCATCAAAGGACAGGGGGATTCACCCCTCCACTTT
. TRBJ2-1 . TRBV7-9 CAKTGRGNEQFF TGTGCCAAGACCGGGAGAGGTAATGAGCAGTTCTTC
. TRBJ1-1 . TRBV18 CASSPLERDTEAFF TGTGCCAGCTCACCACTCGAGAGGGACACTGAAGCTTTCTTT
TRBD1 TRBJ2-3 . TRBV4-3 CASSQDPGTGVRDTQYF TGCGCCAGCAGCCAAGACCCCGGGACAGGGGTGAGAGATACGCAGTATTTT
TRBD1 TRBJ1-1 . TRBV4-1 CASSQDWGQGGTEAFF TGCGCCAGCAGCCAAGATTGGGGACAGGGCGGGACTGAAGCTTTCTTT
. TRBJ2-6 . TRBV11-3 CASGPGGGAGANVLTF TGTGCCAGCGGTCCAGGGGGAGGAGCTGGGGCCAACGTCCTGACTTTC
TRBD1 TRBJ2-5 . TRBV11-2 CASSFGTGAGETQYF TGTGCCAGCAGCTTCGGGACAGGGGCTGGAGAGACCCAGTACTTC
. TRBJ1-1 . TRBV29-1 CSVDHLQAASTEAFF TGCAGCGTTGACCATCTACAGGCGGCTAGCACTGAAGCTTTCTTT
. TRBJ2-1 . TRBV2 CASLGGSPGASYNEQFF TGTGCCAGCCTCGGGGGAAGCCCCGGGGCGTCCTACAATGAGCAGTTCTTC
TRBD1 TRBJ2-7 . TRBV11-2 CASSLGDRLYEQYF TGTGCCAGCAGCTTAGGGGACAGGCTGTACGAGCAGTACTTC
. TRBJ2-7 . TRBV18 CASSPLSAGEQYF TGTGCCAGCTCACCACTTTCTGCGGGCGAGCAGTACTTC
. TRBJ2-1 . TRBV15 CATSRALLARSYNEQFF TGTGCCACCAGCAGAGCCCTACTAGCAAGAAGTTACAATGAGCAGTTCTTC
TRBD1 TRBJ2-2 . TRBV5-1 CASSLDTGGGTGELFF TGCGCCAGCAGCTTGGACACAGGGGGCGGGACCGGGGAGCTGTTTTTT